The sequence of this T cell receptor beta chain was determined in a study of PD-L1 blockade in urothelial cancer. For the study at large: The analyses of blood took place 3 weeks (second dose) and 6 weeks after treatment start. General study results and limits: When measured at 3 weeks, tumor-associated blood clones expanded more in durable-benefit patients.

The assay was immunoSEQ multiplex PCR, and TCRdb's table has in-frame clones only and misses some. The sample yields tens of thousands of clones, over 75% seen once. Trimming at V came to 8 bases and at J to 3 bases, leaving 12 bases not matched to a gene. CDR3 length: 15 amino acids. The germline V gene has CDR1 SNHLY and CDR2 FYNNEI. The time point: pretreatment peripheral blood. Of note for this clone: Its specificity is not known.

This chain joins TRBV2 and TRBJ1-1; 7 bases fit TRBD1. This clonotype was sampled from a man aged 55-75 years with urothelial cancer. Sequencing was performed on PBMCs, taken around atezolizumab (anti-PD-L1) treatment. CDR3 protein: CASGSEGAVDTEAFF. For the CDR3, the DNA is TGTGCCAGCGGGTCCGAGGGGGCAGTGGACACTGAAGCTTTCTTT.